What follows are 21 T cell receptor beta chains derived from one specimen sequenced in a study of cytomegalovirus exposure and HLA in healthy donors. 60 Vbeta and 13 Jbeta primers were used in PCR. Assay used: immunoSEQ multiplex PCR; TCRdb lists only in-frame clones, some missing. Among about 190,000 clones listed, around 75% were seen once. The source material was PBMCs. Every receptor here comes from a man aged 35 to 55 in good health and CMV-seropositive.

This chain uses TRBV20-1 with TRBJ2-3; D unresolved. The CDR3 has 11 residues. Trimming left V 5 bases short and J 6 bases short, with 9 bases between. CDR1 DFQATT and CDR2 SNEGSKA come from the germline V gene (reference sequence). The CDR3 protein is CSAAGSDTQYF. The CDR3 bases are TGCAGTGCTGCAGGATCGGATACGCAGTATTTT.

Concerning this clone itself: Compared with germline, one end of the junction differs, possibly owing to a read error. The chain carries TRBV4-2 and TRBJ2-5; 12 nucleotides match TRBD2. In germline, CDR1 is LGHNA, CDR2 YNFKEQ. The CDR3 totals 18 residues. The CDR3 sequence is CASTQDWLAGGMQETQYF. CDR3 nucleotide sequence: TGTGCCAGCACCCAAGATTGGCTAGCGGGGGGGATGCAAGAGACCCAGTACTTC.

V is TRBV2 and J is TRBJ1-2, with D possibly matching TRBD1 (5 bases). Germline CDR1 reads SNHLY; CDR2 reads FYNNEI. V shed 5 bases and J shed 2 bases, with 12 bases lying between them. The CDR3 covers 14 residues. This chain's CDR3 is CASSHGHINYGYTF. The CDR3 bases are TGTGCCAGCAGTCACGGACACATAAACTATGGCTACACCTTC.

V is TRBV7-6 and J is TRBJ1-1, with 12 bases identical to TRBD1. Germline assignment: CDR1 SGHVS and CDR2 FNYEAQ. The CDR3 length is 15 residues. The ends lost 5 bases at V and 5 bases at J; junction bases unmatched: 6. CDR3: CASSPGTGGRTEAFF. CDR3 nucleotide sequence: TGTGCCAGCAGCCCCGGGACAGGGGGCAGAACTGAAGCTTTCTTT.

DNA of the CDR3: TGTGCCAGCAGCCGAACTTCGGGAAATATGGGGGAAAAACTGTTTTTT. Residues: CASSRTSGNMGEKLFF. This chain uses TRBV5-4 with TRBJ1-4; D is unresolved. The CDR3 is 16 amino acids. Between the trimmed V and J ends, which lost 4 bases and 8 bases, there was a span of 21 bases. CDR1 SGHNT and CDR2 YYREEE come from the germline V gene (reference sequence). Variable domain in full (rest from reference TRBV5-4 and TRBJ1-4): ETGVTQSPTHLIKTRGQQVTLRCSSQSGHNTVSWYQQALGQGPQFIFQYYREEENGRGNFPPRFSGLQFPNYSSELNVNALELDDSALYLCASSRTSGNMGEKLFFGSGTQLSVL.

V is TRBV19 and J is TRBJ1-2; 7 bases map to TRBD1. After removal of 3 bases from V and 5 bases from J, the junction contained 6 bases not matched to a gene. The CDR3 consists of 14 residues. Germline CDR1 is LNHDA and CDR2 is SQIVND (reference sequence). The CDR3 DNA is TGTGCCAGTAGTATGGGACAGAAGATTTATGGCTACACCTTC. It translates to CASSMGQKIYGYTF.

The chain has TRBV5-4 and TRBJ2-5, with D perhaps matching TRBD2 (6 bases). V lost 4 bases and J 1 base, leaving 11 bases between the germline ends. The CDR3 is made up of 14 amino acids. Germline CDR1 and CDR2: SGHNT and YYREEE (reference sequence). The CDR3 nucleotides read TGTGCCAGCAGCACCGGGACTCGCCAAGAGACCCAGTACTTC. Protein sequence: CASSTGTRQETQYF.

The V call is TRBV11-3, the J call TRBJ1-1; TRBD1 matches 8 bases. The CDR3 contains 16 residues. Germline CDR1 is SGHNT and CDR2 is YENEEA. Trimming took 1 base from V and 1 from J; bases not matched to a gene: 5. The CDR3 region is CASSLGRQGPNTEAFF. DNA of the CDR3: TGTGCCAGCAGCTTAGGGCGACAGGGGCCGAACACTGAAGCTTTCTTT.

This chain uses TRBV19 with TRBJ1-5; 9 nucleotides align to TRBD1. The length of the CDR3 is 14 residues. The germline CDR1 and CDR2 sequences are LNHDA and SQIVND (reference sequence). V shed 5 bases and J 8 bases; nucleotides not matched to a gene: 7. DNA of the CDR3: TGTGCCAGTAGTCCACAGGGGGCCTGGGAGCCCCAGCATTTT. It specifies CASSPQGAWEPQHF. Combining the CDR3 with reference TRBV19 and TRBJ1-5 gives the whole variable domain DGGITQSPKYLFRKEGQNVTLSCEQNLNHDAMYWYRQDPGQGLRLIYYSQIVNDFQKGDIAEGYSVSREKKESFPLTVTSAQKNPTAFYLCASSPQGAWEPQHFGDGTRLSIL.

This chain uses TRBV12-5 with TRBJ1-5; no definite D call. V dropped 2 bases and J dropped 7 bases, with 9 bases sitting between them. The CDR3 length is 13 residues. Germline V gene sequence: CDR1 LGHNT, CDR2 FRNRAP. CDR3 nucleotide sequence: TGTGCTAGTGGTTTGTGGGAGGGACAGCCCCAGCATTTT. It codes for CASGLWEGQPQHF.

The rearrangement joins TRBV2 to TRBJ1-5; D possibly corresponds to TRBD1 (6 bases). The CDR3 is made up of 13 amino acids. Between the trimmed V and J ends, which lost 4 bases and 3 bases, there was a span of 7 bases. The germline CDR1 and CDR2 sequences are SNHLY and FYNNEI. For the CDR3, the DNA is TGTGCCAGCAGTGGGACAGTCAATCAGCCCCAGCATTTT. Translation gives CASSGTVNQPQHF.

V and J are TRBV10-3 and TRBJ1-2, with 9 bases aligning to TRBD1. Germline V gene sequence: CDR1 ENHRY, CDR2 SYGVKD. The junction had 6 bases not matched to a gene; V was cut back by 6 bases and J by 4 bases. The CDR3 length is 14 residues. The CDR3 DNA reads as TGTGCCATCAGCGGGGACAGGGAGGGCTATGGCTACACCTTC. Protein sequence: CAISGDREGYGYTF.

J is TRBJ1-4 and V is TRBV6-5, with D hard to call. V was trimmed by 4 bases and J by 0 bases, leaving 6 bases between them. The germline gives CDR1 MNHEY, CDR2 SVGAGI. The CDR3 is 14 amino acids. The CDR3 DNA follows: TGTGCCAGCAGTTCGAGTGCAACTAATGAAAAACTGTTTTTT. This codes for CASSSSATNEKLFF.

The chain links TRBV7-9 to TRBJ2-7, with D maybe TRBD2 (5 bases). The CDR3 length is 14 residues. CDR1 and CDR2 from the germline V gene are SEHNR and FQNEAQ (reference sequence). Deletions cut 1 base from V and 4 bases from J, with 11 bases between. The CDR3 is CASSLGSRAYEQYF. The CDR3 DNA sequence: TGTGCCAGCAGCTTAGGGTCGAGGGCTTACGAGCAGTACTTC.

The V and J genes are TRBV5-1 and TRBJ2-7; D possibly corresponds to TRBD2 (6 bases). Germline V gene sequence: CDR1 SGHRS, CDR2 YFSETQ. CDR3 length equals 14 residues. V shed 4 bases and J shed 0 bases, with 11 bases lying between them. The CDR3: CASSPLAISYEQYF. The DNA for the CDR3 is TGCGCCAGCAGCCCCCTAGCGATCTCCTACGAGCAGTACTTC.

The chain combines TRBV27 with TRBJ2-5; 10 positions match TRBD2. Germline CDR1 and CDR2: MNHEY and SMNVEV (reference sequence). The CDR3 length is 13 residues. V trimming: 3 bases; J trimming: 9 bases; junction bases outside the gene matches: 4. The CDR3 DNA is TGTGCCAGCAGTTTGCCCGGGACTAGCGCCCAGTACTTC. Protein: CASSLPGTSAQYF.

The chain is built from TRBV5-1 and TRBJ1-1, with 7 bases that match TRBD1. Germline CDR1 reads SGHRS; CDR2 reads YFSETQ. This CDR3 is 15 amino acids long. V lost 4 bases and J lost 4; bases outside the gene matches: 10. CDR3 nucleotides: TGCGCCAGCAGCGAAGAACAGGGGTGGGGCACTGAAGCTTTCTTT. Protein sequence: CASSEEQGWGTEAFF.

The chain is built from TRBV28 and TRBJ1-1, with D perhaps matching TRBD1 (5 bases). Germline CDR1 is MDHEN and CDR2 is SYDVKM. The V gene lost 5 bases and the J gene lost 7 bases, with 17 bases spanning the gap. This CDR3 is 14 amino acids long. The CDR3 region is CASSLLQGLNEAFF. The CDR3 DNA reads TGTGCCAGCAGTCTACTGCAGGGCCTGAATGAAGCTTTCTTT. Complete variable domain (other parts from reference TRBV28 and TRBJ1-1): DVKVTQSSRYLVKRTGEKVFLECVQDMDHENMFWYRQDPGLGLRLIYFSYDVKMKEKGDIPEGYSVSREKKERFSLILESASTNQTSMYLCASSLLQGLNEAFFGQGTRLTVV.

This chain connects TRBV6-5 to TRBJ2-6; 7 nucleotides align to TRBD1. The CDR3 has 16 residues. Germline assignment: CDR1 MNHEY and CDR2 SVGAGI. With 4 bases clipped from V and 0 bases from J, the junction kept 3 bases outside the gene matches. The CDR3 region is CASSSTGSSGANVLTF. CDR3 nucleotides: TGTGCCAGCAGTTCGACAGGGAGCTCTGGGGCCAACGTCCTGACTTTC.

CDR3 coding DNA: TGCGCCAGCAGCAGGGACAGGGGTCCCCTTGCCTACGAGCAGTACTTC. It encodes CASSRDRGPLAYEQYF. The chain carries TRBV5-1 and TRBJ2-5, with TRBD1 matching 10 bases. The DNA end favors TRBJ2-7, so the J call may be wrong. CDR1 is SGHRS, CDR2 YFSETQ, per germline. This CDR3 has 16 amino acids.

This CDR3 is CASSLKPRDTEAFF. The CDR3 nucleotides read TGTGCCAGCAGCTTAAAACCCCGGGACACTGAAGCTTTCTTT. The rearrangement joins TRBV7-6 to TRBJ1-1; the D is unclear. V shed 2 bases and J shed 3 bases, with 10 bases lying between them. The germline V gene encodes CDR1 SGHVS and CDR2 FNYEAQ. There are 14 residues in the CDR3. The full variable domain, rest sourced from reference TRBV7-6 and TRBJ1-1, is GAGVSQSPRYKVTKRGQDVALRCDPISGHVSLYWYRQALGQGPEFLTYFNYEAQQDKSGLPNDRFSAERPEGSISTLTIQRTEQRDSAMYRCASSLKPRDTEAFFGQGTRLTVV.